This T cell receptor (beta chain) was found in a study of blood T cells in healthy people across ages. Study details: Capture by template switching was about one barcoded beta molecule per two T cells.

The CDR3 consists of 12 residues. Trimming stripped 2 bases from V and 9 bases from J, with 10 bases between. CDR1 is LGHNA, CDR2 YNFKEQ, per germline. Sample-barcoded 5' priming and a J-beta primer mix drove a second PCR of roughly 6 to 12 cycles. Each of the cDNA molecules was tagged by a template-switch adaptor with 12 random nucleotides. Via MiXCR, TCRdb re-called the 5' RACE reads, giving one row per CDR3 protein. The sample comprises about 1.4 million distinct CDR3 sequences, around 59% of which are singletons, and 5.5% to 8% rests with the top ten. The sample consisted of blood. J is TRBJ1-2 and V is TRBV4-2; D is unresolved. This TCR was sampled from a man aged 18 to 30 in good health. The CDR3 loop is CASSQFEGSYTF. The CDR3 nucleotides are TGTGCCAGCAGCCAATTCGAAGGGAGCTACACCTTC.